These 29 T cell receptor beta chains were all obtained from the same sample, sequenced in a study of blood T cell repertoires in COVID-19. TCRdb's table, derived via immunoSEQ multiplex PCR, lists solely in-frame clones and lacks some. Of about 68,000 clones in the sample, 90% to 95% were seen once. Material: peripheral blood. These receptors originate from a man aged 50-60 years with COVID-19, enrolled during active disease.

The gene calls are TRBV28 and TRBJ1-2; D ambiguous. Trimming took off 4 bases at V and 4 bases at J, with 10 bases between the two ends. The CDR3 has 13 amino acids. Germline V gives CDR1 MDHEN, CDR2 SYDVKM. The CDR3 nucleotides read TGTGCCAGCAGTTCCGTTACGGTCTATGGCTACACCTTC. As protein: CASSSVTVYGYTF.

V gene TRBV3-1 (or the pseudogene TRBV3-2) combines with J gene TRBJ2-7, with 12 bases fitting TRBD2. The CDR3 contains 15 residues. The trim removed 4 bases at V and 2 bases at J, leaving 3 bases unmatched. Germline V lookup: CDR1 LGHDT, CDR2 YNNKEL (reference sequence). The CDR3: CASSLRLAGAYEQYF. CDR3 DNA: TGTGCCAGCAGCCTCCGACTAGCGGGAGCCTACGAGCAGTACTTC.

The chain joins TRBV5-1 to TRBJ2-3; 16 bases align to TRBD2. CDR3 length: 18 amino acids. After removal of 4 bases from V and 1 base from J, the junction contained 6 bases not matched to a gene. The germline V gene has CDR1 SGHRS and CDR2 YFSETQ. The CDR3 region is CASSPGLAGGARTDTQYF. The DNA of the CDR3 is TGCGCCAGCAGCCCGGGACTAGCGGGGGGGGCCCGCACAGATACGCAGTATTTT.

In its sample, this clone was seen once. The chain is built from TRBV6-5 and TRBJ1-5; D unresolved. Trimming pared 5 bases from V and 4 bases from J, leaving 12 bases between. Per the germline V gene, CDR1 is MNHEY and CDR2 is SVGAGI. The CDR3 runs 14 residues. Here the CDR3 reads CASSPTVVNQPQHF. Here the CDR3 DNA reads TGTGCCAGCAGTCCTACAGTAGTGAATCAGCCCCAGCATTTT.

The chain joins TRBV29-1 to TRBJ2-5, with unresolved D. This CDR3 contains 15 residues. V lost 1 base, J lost 2 bases, and 14 bases lay in between. CDR1 SQVTM and CDR2 ANQGSEA come from the germline V gene. The CDR3 DNA reads TGCAGCGTTGAAGGGAGTCGGAACTCACAAGAGACCCAGTACTTC. This encodes CSVEGSRNSQETQYF.

The V call is TRBV6-5, the J call TRBJ2-3; D is possibly TRBD2 (5 bases). The ends were cut back, 6 bases at V and 8 bases at J, with 18 bases in the middle. The length of the CDR3 is 14 residues. Germline V gene data show CDR1 as MNHEY and CDR2 as SVGAGI. This chain's CDR3 is CASSQTRFEGTQYF. DNA of the CDR3: TGTGCCAGCAGCCAAACCCGCTTCGAGGGTACGCAGTATTTT.

The chain couples TRBV19 to TRBJ1-4, with TRBD1 matching 9 bases. Germline V CDR1 and CDR2: LNHDA, SQIVND (reference sequence). Unmatched junction bases numbered 7, after V lost 6 bases and J lost 5 bases. This CDR3 contains 15 residues. CDR3 residues: CASSLNRGQNEKLFF. CDR3 DNA: TGTGCCAGTAGCCTCAACAGGGGGCAGAATGAAAAACTGTTTTTT.

V is TRBV5-5 and J is TRBJ2-7; 7 nucleotides match TRBD2. Germline V gives CDR1 SGHKS, CDR2 YYEKEE (reference sequence). Trimming took 1 base from V and 4 from J; bases not matched to a gene: 8. There are 15 residues in the CDR3. The CDR3 loop reads CASSLRMGGFYEQYV. CDR3 DNA: TGTGCCAGCAGCTTGCGAATGGGGGGGTTTTACGAGCAGTACGTC.

The chain joins TRBV5-1 to TRBJ2-4, with D perhaps TRBD2 (5 bases). CDR1 SGHRS and CDR2 YFSETQ come from the germline V gene. V was trimmed by 0 bases and J by 0 bases, leaving 10 bases between them. This CDR3 has 16 amino acids. CDR3 coding DNA: TGCGCCAGCAGCTTGGCCGGAGGTCTAGCCAAAAACATTCAGTACTTC. Translation gives CASSLAGGLAKNIQYF.

V is TRBV18 and J is TRBJ1-1; possible D gene TRBD1, 6 bases. Germline loops: CDR1 KGHSH, CDR2 LQKENI. The CDR3 is 17 amino acids. Trimming pared 1 base from V and 5 bases from J, leaving 20 bases between. Here the CDR3 DNA reads TGTGCCAGCTCACCACACAGGGAATTTACGTTCGGTACTGAAGCTTTCTTT. Its protein product is CASSPHREFTFGTEAFF.

The chain employs TRBV19 and TRBJ1-2; a possible D gene is TRBD1 (5 bases). CDR3 length: 12 residues. Trimming stripped 6 bases from V and 2 bases from J, with 7 bases between. Germline V lookup: CDR1 LNHDA, CDR2 SQIVND (reference sequence). The CDR3 bases are TGTGCCAGTAGCCGGGGGAACTATGGCTACACCTTC. Protein: CASSRGNYGYTF.

This rearrangement joins TRBV19 to TRBJ1-2; a weak D match, TRBD1 (5 bases). The CDR3 runs 14 residues. Germline V CDR1 and CDR2: LNHDA, SQIVND (reference sequence). Deletions cut 7 bases from V and 8 bases from J, with 20 bases between. Written as DNA, the CDR3 is TGTGCCAGTATGATCTCGGCGGCGGGGGGAGGCTACACCTTC. It specifies CASMISAAGGGYTF.

This chain joins TRBV9 and TRBJ2-1; TRBD2 is a possible D gene (6 bases). Trimming pared 3 bases from V and 5 bases from J, leaving 15 bases between. Looked up from germline, CDR1 is SGDLS and CDR2 is YYNGEE. The CDR3 runs to 15 residues. CDR3 in DNA: TGTGCCAGCAGCGCAAGGACTACTGTTAACAATGAGCAGTTCTTC. Protein product: CASSARTTVNNEQFF.

The chain carries TRBV15 and TRBJ2-7, with 10 bases identical to TRBD2. V trimming: 0 bases; J trimming: 3 bases; junction bases outside the gene matches: 2. The CDR3 covers 15 residues. Germline values: CDR1 LNHNV, CDR2 YYDKDF (reference sequence). The CDR3 reads CATSRDSGRGYEQYF. The CDR3 coding sequence is TGTGCCACCAGCAGAGACAGCGGGAGGGGCTACGAGCAGTACTTC.

The CDR3 region is CASSARAGDADTQYF. The CDR3, as DNA: TGTGCCAGCAGCGCTAGAGCGGGAGACGCAGATACGCAGTATTTT. This chain joins TRBV9 and TRBJ2-3; 8 nucleotides match TRBD2. V gave up 3 bases and J gave up 4 bases; unmatched junction bases: 7. Germline V gene sequence: CDR1 SGDLS, CDR2 YYNGEE. The CDR3 consists of 15 residues.

The rearrangement uses TRBV19 and TRBJ2-6; D might be TRBD1 (5 bases). Between the trimmed V and J ends, which lost 5 bases and 0 bases, there was a span of 14 bases. The CDR3 totals 17 residues. CDR1 LNHDA and CDR2 SQIVND come from the germline V gene (reference sequence). CDR3 bases: TGTGCCAGTAGTCCAAGGGGTATCAGCTCTGGGGCCAACGTCCTGACTTTC. Protein: CASSPRGISSGANVLTF.

V and J are TRBV2 and TRBJ1-5; D is possibly TRBD1 (6 bases). CDR3 size: 13 residues. Germline V gene sequence: CDR1 SNHLY, CDR2 FYNNEI. Trimming cost V 5 bases and J 6 bases, with 11 bases left between them. The CDR3 coding sequence is TGTGCCAGCAGTTCGACAGGAGGTCAGCCCCAGCATTTT. As protein: CASSSTGGQPQHF.

With regard to this clone: Other DNA sequences in the sample encode the same CDR3. This sequence joins TRBV9 and TRBJ2-2; 7 bases match TRBD1. The length of the CDR3 is 14 residues. CDR1 is SGDLS and CDR2 is YYNGEE in the germline V gene. Trimming took 3 bases from V and 4 from J; bases not matched to a gene: 3. CDR3 in amino acids: CASSGRQGTGELFF. The DNA for the CDR3 is TGTGCCAGCAGCGGACGACAGGGCACCGGGGAGCTGTTTTTT.

The chain combines TRBV6-1 with TRBJ1-2; D is unclear. The germline V and J ends were trimmed by 1 base and 4 bases, with 10 bases remaining between them. This CDR3 spans 14 amino acids. CDR1 is MNHNS, CDR2 SASEGT, per germline. CDR3 in amino acids: CASSEVGRIYGYTF. The DNA of the CDR3 is TGTGCCAGCAGTGAAGTCGGCAGGATCTATGGCTACACCTTC.

This clone was seen just once. The genes are TRBV21-1 and TRBJ1-6; the table's D call, TRBD1, was not checked against the DNA. TRBV21-1 is a known pseudogene. The CDR3 is made up of 15 amino acids. Here the CDR3 DNA reads TGTGCCAGCAGCAAAGGGACAGGGGGGAATTCACCCCTCCACTTT. As protein: CASSKGTGGNSPLHF.

V and J are TRBV28 and TRBJ2-7, with D possibly being TRBD2 (5 bases). V lost 3 bases to trimming and J lost 1 base, with 7 bases between them. The CDR3 is made up of 13 amino acids. Germline V gene data show CDR1 as MDHEN and CDR2 as SYDVKM. Written as DNA, the CDR3 is TGTGCCAGCAGTTTGGAGGTATCCTACGAGCAGTACTTC. Translation gives CASSLEVSYEQYF.

The rearrangement joins TRBV6-5 to TRBJ1-1, with D tentatively TRBD1 (5 bases). CDR1 and CDR2 from the germline V gene are MNHEY and SVGAGI. Trimming left V 4 bases short and J 0 bases short, with 15 bases between. The CDR3 runs 16 residues. The CDR3 DNA sequence: TGTGCCAGCAGTTCCTTCTCGACAGCTATGAACACTGAAGCTTTCTTT. It specifies CASSSFSTAMNTEAFF.

The rearrangement uses TRBV6-2 or TRBV6-3 and TRBJ1-5; D unresolved. From germline, CDR1 is MNHEY and CDR2 SVGEGT. Trimming took off 0 bases at V and 6 bases at J, with 6 bases between the two ends. The CDR3 contains 13 residues. The chain's CDR3 is CASSYSPPQPQHF. For the CDR3, the DNA is TGTGCCAGCAGTTACTCCCCTCCTCAGCCCCAGCATTTT.

The chain combines TRBV30 with TRBJ2-5, with unresolved D. CDR3 length: 11 residues. Germline V gene sequence: CDR1 GTSNPN, CDR2 SVGIG (reference sequence). Trimming shortened V by 0 bases and J by 5 bases, and 4 bases separated the two germline ends. The CDR3 spells CAWSVQETQYF. The CDR3 DNA is TGTGCCTGGAGTGTACAGGAGACCCAGTACTTC.

The gene calls are TRBV18 and TRBJ2-7, with TRBD2 matching over 14 bases. The germline V gene encodes CDR1 KGHSH and CDR2 LQKENI. V was pared by 3 bases and J by 4 bases, with 14 bases of the junction left unmatched. This CDR3 comprises 19 residues. The CDR3 is CASSPISPGLAGVRYEQYF. The CDR3 DNA reads TGTGCCAGCTCACCTATTTCCCCGGGACTAGCGGGAGTAAGGTACGAGCAGTACTTC.

The chain links TRBV7-6 to TRBJ2-5, with 10 bases that match TRBD2. The trim removed 5 bases at V and 0 bases at J, leaving 9 bases unmatched. The CDR3 is made up of 17 amino acids. Germline V CDR1 and CDR2: SGHVS, FNYEAQ. CDR3 nucleotide sequence: TGTGCCAGCAGCCTGAGGGAGCGGGAGGGGAACCAAGAGACCCAGTACTTC. The encoded protein is CASSLREREGNQETQYF.

CDR3 residues: CASSLAGLAGWDEQFF. The CDR3 DNA is TGTGCCAGCAGCTTAGCGGGACTAGCGGGTTGGGATGAGCAGTTCTTC. J is TRBJ2-1 and V is TRBV7-3, with 12 bases aligning to TRBD2. There are 16 residues in the CDR3. Germline V gene data show CDR1 as SGHTA and CDR2 as FQGTGA. V was clipped by 2 bases and J by 8 bases; unmatched bases: 7.

The chain couples TRBV30 to TRBJ1-5; D is perhaps TRBD1 (5 bases). The CDR3 runs 15 residues. CDR1 GTSNPN and CDR2 SVGIG come from the germline V gene (reference sequence). Trimming left V 0 bases short and J 2 bases short, with 11 bases between. The CDR3 loop is CAWSVRGSGNQPQHF. CDR3 coding DNA: TGTGCCTGGAGTGTACGGGGGAGTGGCAATCAGCCCCAGCATTTT.

This rearrangement joins TRBV29-1 to TRBJ1-1, with D tentatively TRBD1 (6 bases). This CDR3 region has 12 residues. Germline CDR1 and CDR2: SQVTM and ANQGSEA. Deletions cut 6 bases from V and 1 base from J, with 9 bases between. The CDR3 loop is CSVRQENTEAFF. The CDR3, as DNA: TGCAGCGTGCGACAGGAGAACACTGAAGCTTTCTTT.